The 8 T cell receptor beta chains below were found in one sample sequenced in a study of identical twins. TCRdb re-called the 5' RACE reads through MiXCR, storing one row per CDR3 protein. The repertoire includes around 490,000 distinct CDR3 sequences, roughly 15% of them detected once, and roughly 0.44% sits in the top ten. The same specimen was also included in a second study, on yellow fever vaccine responses in identical twins.

The source material was CD4+ T cells sorted from blood. The source of these receptors is a woman between 18 and 30 years old in good health.

The chain carries TRBV11-2 and TRBJ2-1; the match to TRBD2 covers 9 bases. CDR3 length: 17 residues. Germline values: CDR1 SGHAT, CDR2 FQNNGV. V gave up 5 bases and J gave up 3 bases; unmatched junction bases: 11. The CDR3, as DNA: TGTGCCAGCAGCCCCTTCGCTAGCGGGAACCTCTACAATGAGCAGTTCTTC. Protein product: CASSPFASGNLYNEQFF.

This clonotype came up a few times. This rearrangement joins TRBV7-6 to TRBJ2-1; 7 bases agree with TRBD2. The germline V gene encodes CDR1 SGHVS and CDR2 FNYEAQ. The V segment lost 3 bases and the J segment 4 bases; nucleotides outside the gene matches: 9. The CDR3 runs 16 residues. The CDR3 DNA reads TGTGCCAGCAGCTTTGCAGTAGCGGGTCGGTACAATGAGCAGTTCTTC. Its translation is CASSFAVAGRYNEQFF.

This clonotype was found a few times. The chain uses TRBV12-3 or TRBV12-4 and TRBJ1-5; TRBD1 matches at 10 bases. The CDR3 spans 20 residues. Trimming at V came to 3 bases and at J to 0 bases, leaving 14 bases not matched to a gene. The CDR3 nucleotides read TGTGCCAGCAGTTTGCGAGGGGACAGGGGTCTGCATTATAGCAATCAGCCCCAGCATTTT. Encoded protein: CASSLRGDRGLHYSNQPQHF.

This clonotype was detected a few times. The rearrangement joins TRBV6-1 to TRBJ1-1, with TRBD1 identical over 10 bases. V trimming: 6 bases; J trimming: 5 bases; junction bases outside the gene matches: 9. The CDR3 has 15 amino acids. Germline CDR1 reads MNHNS; CDR2 reads SASEGT. DNA of the CDR3: TGTGCCAGCAGGCAGGGACAGGGGTTTTTGACTGAAGCTTTCTTT. Translated: CASRQGQGFLTEAFF.

The chain uses TRBV5-6 and TRBJ2-4, with D tentatively TRBD2 (5 bases). The germline gives CDR1 SGHDT, CDR2 YYEEEE. The CDR3 sequence is 15 residues long. Between the trimmed V and J ends, which lost 1 base and 4 bases, there was a span of 12 bases. The CDR3 reads CASSLLLEEKNIQYF. In DNA, the CDR3 is TGTGCCAGCAGCTTGCTTTTGGAGGAGAAAAACATTCAGTACTTC.

The V gene is TRBV7-3, the J gene TRBJ2-7, with D maybe TRBD2 (5 bases). Germline V gives CDR1 SGHTA, CDR2 FQGTGA. The CDR3 sequence is 14 residues long. V shed 3 bases and J shed 3 bases, with 12 bases lying between them. In DNA form, the CDR3 reads TGTGCCAGCAGCTTCGGGATCGTCGTCTACGAGCAGTACTTC. It specifies CASSFGIVVYEQYF. Filled out from reference TRBV7-3 and TRBJ2-7, the complete variable domain reads GAGVSQTPSNKVTEKGKYVELRCDPISGHTALYWYRQSLGQGPEFLIYFQGTGAADDSGLPNDRFFAVRPEGSVSTLKIQRTERGDSAVYLCASSFGIVVYEQYFGPGTRLTVT.

In DNA form, the CDR3 reads TGTGCCAGCAGGCACACGGGACAGCAGAATGAAAAACTGTTTTTT. It encodes CASRHTGQQNEKLFF. The rearrangement joins TRBV7-8 to TRBJ1-4; TRBD1 aligns across 7 bases. Trimming removed 6 bases from V and 5 bases from J; junction bases left unmatched: 9. CDR1 SGHVS and CDR2 FQNEAQ come from the germline V gene. The length of the CDR3 is 15 residues. Supplemented by reference TRBV7-8 and TRBJ1-4, the full variable domain reads GAGVSQSPRYKVAKRGQDVALRCDPISGHVSLFWYQQALGQGPEFLTYFQNEAQLDKSGLPSDRFFAERPEGSVSTLKIQRTQQEDSAVYLCASRHTGQQNEKLFFGSGTQLSVL.

The rearrangement joins TRBV20-1 to TRBJ2-5; D remains ambiguous. Trimming shortened V by 0 bases and J by 2 bases, and 13 bases separated the two germline ends. The CDR3 sequence is 15 residues long. Germline V gives CDR1 DFQATT, CDR2 SNEGSKA (reference sequence). The CDR3 sequence: CSARDSGPGQETQYF. DNA for the CDR3: TGCAGTGCTAGAGACAGTGGGCCCGGGCAAGAGACCCAGTACTTC.